The 3 T cell receptor beta chains listed next were all sequenced from one sample in a study of blood T cells in healthy people across ages (dated by TCRdb to 2013 to 2016). Preparation of the library involved 5' RACE. The sequencer was an Illumina HiSeq 2500. A second PCR of about 7 to 12 cycles was run with a J-beta primer mix and a sample-barcoded 5' primer. TCRdb redid the processing of the public reads, applying fastp at Q25 and MiXCR, and retained in-frame beta chains. Each CDR3 protein appears once, grouped with its most common genes and DNA. In all, the sample holds around 670,000 distinct CDR3 sequences, and roughly 31% of those were seen once. Clones ranked in the top ten supply around 14% of the sample. The material sequenced was blood. These receptors all stem from a woman of 80 years or more in good health.

V and J are TRBV20-1 and TRBJ2-1, with D possibly matching TRBD1 (5 bases). The better agreement between TRBJ2-7 and the DNA end casts doubt on the J call. Germline values: CDR1 DFQATT, CDR2 SNEGSKA (reference sequence). CDR3 length equals 13 residues. CDR3 loop: CSARGGFYNEQYF. The CDR3 bases are TGCAGTGCTAGAGGGGGCTTCTACAATGAGCAGTACTTC.

J is TRBJ1-1 and V is TRBV20-1, with unresolved D. Germline V gene data show CDR1 as DFQATT and CDR2 as SNEGSKA (reference sequence). V dropped 3 bases and J dropped 1 base, with 9 bases sitting between them. This CDR3 contains 13 residues. The CDR3 sequence: CSASGWANTEAFF. CDR3 DNA: TGCAGTGCTAGTGGGTGGGCGAACACTGAAGCTTTCTTT.

This clonotype was seen a handful of times. The chain couples TRBV5-1 to TRBJ1-1, with D possibly being TRBD1 (6 bases). The ends were cut back, 4 bases at V and 1 base at J, with 14 bases in the middle. This CDR3 region has 15 residues. Per the germline V gene, CDR1 is SGHRS and CDR2 is YFSETQ. CDR3 coding DNA: TGCGCCAGCAGCGTAGGGGACAAGAGGAACACTGAAGCTTTCTTT. This gives the protein CASSVGDKRNTEAFF.